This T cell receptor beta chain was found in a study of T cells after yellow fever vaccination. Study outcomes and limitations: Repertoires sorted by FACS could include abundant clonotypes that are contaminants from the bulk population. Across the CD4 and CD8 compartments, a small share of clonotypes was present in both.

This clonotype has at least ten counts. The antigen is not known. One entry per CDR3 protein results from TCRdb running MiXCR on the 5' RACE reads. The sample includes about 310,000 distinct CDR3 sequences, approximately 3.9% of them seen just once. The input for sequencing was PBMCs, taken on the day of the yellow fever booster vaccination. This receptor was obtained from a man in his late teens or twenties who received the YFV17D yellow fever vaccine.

The CDR3 spells CSASSGDGEQFF. The CDR3 bases are TGCAGTGCTAGTAGCGGGGACGGTGAGCAGTTCTTC. This chain links TRBV20-1 with TRBJ2-1; 8 nucleotides align to TRBD2. This CDR3 contains 12 residues. Unmatched junction bases numbered 4, after V lost 3 bases and J lost 9 bases. In germline, CDR1 is DFQATT, CDR2 SNEGSKA (reference sequence).